The present T cell receptor beta chain was sequenced within a study of response to subunit inactivated influenza vaccine. Germline values: CDR1 WSHSY, CDR2 SAAADI. This CDR3 has 11 residues. The V end was cut by 7 bases, the J end by 3 bases, with 7 bases between. This clonotype showed up just a few times. Using its own MiXCR run on the RT-PCR reads, TCRdb lists one record per CDR3 protein. Among 500,000 to 550,000 distinct CDR3 sequences, approximately 24% were seen once, and the ten largest hold 2.8%. A further study also used this sample, focusing on T cells expressing NK-cell markers. This second study says: Making the TCR beta cDNA relied on 5'RACE template switching with UMIs.

The source was CD4+ T cells sorted from PBMCs, collected roughly 13 days after vaccination. The receptor comes from a man in his forties or fifties who received an inactivated influenza vaccine. V and J are TRBV10-2 and TRBJ2-7; D is undetermined. The CDR3 here is CASKIGYEQYF. The CDR3 region has the DNA TGCGCCAGCAAAATTGGCTACGAGCAGTACTTC.